This T cell receptor (beta chain) was documented in a study of blood T cell repertoires in COVID-19. V was pared by 4 bases and J by 4 bases, with 14 bases between. Looked up from germline, CDR1 is SGHRS and CDR2 is YFSETQ. This CDR3 comprises 15 residues. Libraries were prepared by immunoSEQ multiplex PCR; TCRdb keeps only in-frame clonotypes and omits some of them. The sample shows around 58,000 clones, less than 90% of them seen only once. The V gene is TRBV5-1, the J gene TRBJ1-4, with D tentatively TRBD1 (5 bases). The origin of this receptor is a human donor in a cohort sampled during active COVID-19. Sequenced material: peripheral blood. The CDR3 loop is CASSPSGGFNEKLFF. The CDR3 nucleotides are TGCGCCAGCAGCCCCTCCGGGGGGTTTAATGAAAAACTGTTTTTT. The whole variable domain, remainder taken from reference TRBV5-1 and TRBJ1-4, is KAGVTQTPRYLIKTRGQQVTLSCSPISGHRSVSWYQQTPGQGLQFLFEYFSETQRNKGNFPGRFSGRQFSNSRSEMNVSTLELGDSALYLCASSPSGGFNEKLFFGSGTQLSVL.